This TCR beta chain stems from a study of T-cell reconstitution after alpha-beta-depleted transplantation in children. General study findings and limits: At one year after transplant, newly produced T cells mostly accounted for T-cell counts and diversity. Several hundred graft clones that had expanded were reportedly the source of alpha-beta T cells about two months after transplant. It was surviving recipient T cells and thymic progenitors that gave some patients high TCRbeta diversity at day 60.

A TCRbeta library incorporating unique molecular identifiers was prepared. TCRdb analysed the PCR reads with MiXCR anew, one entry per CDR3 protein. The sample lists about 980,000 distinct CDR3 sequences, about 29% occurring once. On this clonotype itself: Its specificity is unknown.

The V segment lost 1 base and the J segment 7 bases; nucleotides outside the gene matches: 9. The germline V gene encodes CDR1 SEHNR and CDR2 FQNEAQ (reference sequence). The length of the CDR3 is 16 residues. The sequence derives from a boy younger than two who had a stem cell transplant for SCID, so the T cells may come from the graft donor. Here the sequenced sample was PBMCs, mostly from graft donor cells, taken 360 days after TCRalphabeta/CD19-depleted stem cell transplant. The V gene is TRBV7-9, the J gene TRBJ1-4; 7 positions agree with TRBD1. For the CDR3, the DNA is TGTGCCAGCAGCTTAGGGAAGACAGGGAGTGGTGAAAAACTGTTTTTT. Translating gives CASSLGKTGSGEKLFF.